The clone carrying this TCR beta chain showed up many times. What it binds is unknown. The iRepertoire nested amplicon-rescue multiplex PCR amplified TCR alpha and beta CDR3s from RNA. Tissue mRNA or PBMC total RNA, about 90-400 ng, went into one-step reverse transcription and amplification. Using its own MiXCR run on the multiplex PCR reads, TCRdb lists one record per CDR3 protein. Here the sample spans about 190,000 distinct CDR3 sequences, approximately 30% being singletons. The data were taken from a study of glioma-infiltrating T cells. General study findings and limits: Very few CDR3 sequences were shared between tissue and blood. Non-neoplastic patients had below-expected tissue-blood divergence, while all gliomas exceeded expectation.

This CDR3 has 15 amino acids. V dropped 0 bases and J dropped 0 bases, with 12 bases sitting between them. Germline CDR1 DFQATT, CDR2 SNEGSKA (reference sequence). This receptor was identified in a human donor with low-grade glioma or glioblastoma, undergoing nonglioma brain surgery, or in good health (not recorded which). V is TRBV20-1 and J is TRBJ2-7, with D perhaps TRBD1 (5 bases). The sample comprised glioma tissue, nonneoplastic brain tissue, or PBMCs (not recorded which). This CDR3 is CSARDRRQYSYEQYF. CDR3 bases: TGCAGTGCTAGAGATAGGAGACAGTACTCCTACGAGCAGTACTTC.